The clone carrying this TCR beta chain came up once. Its antigen is as yet unknown. The sample is drawn from a study of T cell clonotyping in hematopoietic cell transplantation. Whole-study results and caveats: After transplant, recipient diversity fell while pathologically expanded clonotypes grew through day 180. Cells were unsorted, so CD4 and CD8 contributions were not separated.

The V and J ends lost 5 bases and 2 bases, in that order; junction bases with no gene match: 6. Germline lookup yields CDR1 GTSNPN and CDR2 SVGIG (reference sequence). This CDR3 spans 14 amino acids. Sequencing was performed with immunoSEQ multiplex PCR; in TCRdb, only in-frame clones are kept and a portion is missing. The table has just over 8,500 clones, 75% to 85% seen once. This sequence was found in a female patient between 30 and 45 years old who had an allogeneic stem cell transplant, so the T cells may come from the graft donor. Some clones in this sample may be carry-over from other donors' samples. The genes are TRBV30 and TRBJ2-7; 10 nucleotides align to TRBD2. The sample was PBMCs, taken 180 days after allogeneic stem cell transplant. The DNA for the CDR3 is TGTGCCTGGGCGTTAGCGGGGGGACCCTACGAGCAGTACTTC. Translating it yields CAWALAGGPYEQYF.